This record looks at one T cell receptor beta chain sequence and its context. As yet, its antigen is unknown. Produced via immunoSEQ multiplex PCR; TCRdb's table is partial and in-frame only. The repertoire has over 25,000 clones, 75% of them found once; the top ten carry 10% to 15%. Unexposed donor CD4+ T cells date from 2011-2018, before the COVID-19 pandemic. After approximately 10 days of culture, CD4+ T cells were isolated. The data were taken from a study of CD4 T cells in relation to SARS-CoV-2 and coronaviruses. Study-wide points: Each donor contributed either pre-pandemic or post-infection samples, not both.

Specimen: CD4+ T cells from PBMCs, cultured in vitro. This clonotype was sampled from a human donor in good health.

In DNA form, the CDR3 reads TGTGCCAGTAGTATGGGTCAGGGGTGGACTGAAGCTTTCTTT. Its translation is CASSMGQGWTEAFF. The rearrangement uses TRBV19 and TRBJ1-1, with D possibly matching TRBD1 (6 bases). The germline CDR1 and CDR2 sequences are LNHDA and SQIVND (reference sequence). The CDR3 is 14 residues long. The V gene lost 3 bases and the J gene lost 5 bases, with 13 bases spanning the gap.